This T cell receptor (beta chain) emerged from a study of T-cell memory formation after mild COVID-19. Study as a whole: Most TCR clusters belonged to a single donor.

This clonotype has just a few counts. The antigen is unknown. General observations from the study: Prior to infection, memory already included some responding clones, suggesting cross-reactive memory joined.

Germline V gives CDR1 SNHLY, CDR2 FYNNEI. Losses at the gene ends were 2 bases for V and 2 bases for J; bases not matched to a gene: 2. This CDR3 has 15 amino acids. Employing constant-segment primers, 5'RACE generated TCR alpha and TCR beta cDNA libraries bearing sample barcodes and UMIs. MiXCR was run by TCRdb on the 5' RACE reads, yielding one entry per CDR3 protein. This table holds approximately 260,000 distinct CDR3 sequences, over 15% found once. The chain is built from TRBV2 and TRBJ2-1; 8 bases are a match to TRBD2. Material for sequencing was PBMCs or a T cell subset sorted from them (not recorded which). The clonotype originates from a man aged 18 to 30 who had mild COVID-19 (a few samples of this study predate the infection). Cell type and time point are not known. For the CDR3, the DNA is TGTGCCAGCAGTGAACACGGGGGGGCCTACAATGAGCAGTTCTTC. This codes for CASSEHGGAYNEQFF.